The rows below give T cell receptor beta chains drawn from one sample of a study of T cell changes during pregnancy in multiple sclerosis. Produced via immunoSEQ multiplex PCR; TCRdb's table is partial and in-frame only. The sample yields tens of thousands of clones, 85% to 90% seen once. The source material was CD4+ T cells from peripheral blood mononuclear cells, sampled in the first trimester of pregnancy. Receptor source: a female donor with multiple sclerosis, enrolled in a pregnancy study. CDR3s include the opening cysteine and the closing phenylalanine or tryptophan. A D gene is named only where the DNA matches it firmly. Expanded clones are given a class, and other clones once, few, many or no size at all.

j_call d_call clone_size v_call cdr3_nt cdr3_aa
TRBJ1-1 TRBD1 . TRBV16 TGTGCCAGCAGTCAACAGGGGAAGGGGACTGAAGCTTTCTTT CASSQQGKGTEAFF
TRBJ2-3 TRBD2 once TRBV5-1 TGCGCCAGCAGCTGGACTAGCGGGAGCACAGATACGCAGTATTTT CASSWTSGSTDTQYF
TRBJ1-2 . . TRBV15 TGTGCCACCAGCAGAGCAGGAGGCTACACCTTC CATSRAGGYTF
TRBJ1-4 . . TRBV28 TGTGCCAGCAGGATACAGGGACCTAATGAAAAACTGTTTTTT CASRIQGPNEKLFF
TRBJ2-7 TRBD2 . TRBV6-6 TGTGCCAGCAGTTACGCCGGACTAGCGGGAGAAGTGGGGCAGTACTTC CASSYAGLAGEVGQYF
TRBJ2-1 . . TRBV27 TGTGCCAGCAGTTTACGGAGGGGCTCGTCCTACAATGAGCAGTTCTTC CASSLRRGSSYNEQFF
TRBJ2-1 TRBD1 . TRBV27 TGTGCCAGCAGTTTATCGACAGGGCACTACAATGAGCAGTTCTTC CASSLSTGHYNEQFF
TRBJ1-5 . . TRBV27 TGTGCCAGCAGCCCTCATTCAGGATCCCAGCATTTT CASSPHSGSQHF
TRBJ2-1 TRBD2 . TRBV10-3 TGTGCCATCGACGGGGGGCTAGCGGGAGGGGTTGAGCAGTTCTTC CAIDGGLAGGVEQFF
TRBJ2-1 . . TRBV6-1 TGTGCCAGCAGTCTTGCTACGGGATTCCGCAATGAGCAGTTCTTC CASSLATGFRNEQFF
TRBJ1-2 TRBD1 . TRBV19 TGTGCCAGTAGTATAGTTCGAGGACAGGGCGGTGGCTACACCTTC CASSIVRGQGGGYTF
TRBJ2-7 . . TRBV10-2 TGCGCCGCCGGACCGGGACTTAAAACGGGGGAGCAGTACTTC CAAGPGLKTGEQYF
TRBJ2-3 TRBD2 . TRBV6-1 TGTGCCAGCAGTGTCCTAGCGGGCACAGATACGCAGTATTTT CASSVLAGTDTQYF
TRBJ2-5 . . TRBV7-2 TGTGCCAGCAGCTTCGCACCGGTGGGGAGGCAAGAGACCCAGTACTTC CASSFAPVGRQETQYF
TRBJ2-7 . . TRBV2 TGTGCCAGCAGTGGACTCGGGGACTACGAGCAGTACTTC CASSGLGDYEQYF
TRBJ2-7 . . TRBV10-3 TGTGCCACCAGGTCAGGGTCACGGTTTGACGAGCAGTACTTC CATRSGSRFDEQYF
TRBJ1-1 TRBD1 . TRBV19 TGTGCCAGTCTGGACAGGGAGTCTGAAGCTTTCTTT CASLDRESEAFF
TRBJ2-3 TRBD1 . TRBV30 TGTGCCTGGAGTGAAGGGGGCGGCCGTTTAGATACGCAGTATTTT CAWSEGGGRLDTQYF
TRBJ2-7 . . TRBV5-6 TGTGCCAGCAGCTTACAGAACCCAAGCTCCTACGAGCAGTACTTC CASSLQNPSSYEQYF
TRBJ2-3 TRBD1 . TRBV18 TGTGCCAGCTCGCTAACAGGGGAAGAGAGCACAGATACGCAGTATTTT CASSLTGEESTDTQYF
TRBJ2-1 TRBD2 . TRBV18 TGTGCCAGCTCACAGGGACTAGCGATGGACAATGAGCAGTTCTTC CASSQGLAMDNEQFF
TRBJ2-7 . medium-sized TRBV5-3 TGTGCCAGAAGCCCCGGGGCAGGGAGGAACGAGCAGTACTTC CARSPGAGRNEQYF
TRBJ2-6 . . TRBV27 TGTGCCAGCAGTTTATGGCAGGGGGGCTCTGGGGCCAACGTCCTGACTTTC CASSLWQGGSGANVLTF
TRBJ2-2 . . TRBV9 TGTGCCAGCAGCGTAGCCGCGAACACCGGGGAGCTGTTTTTT CASSVAANTGELFF
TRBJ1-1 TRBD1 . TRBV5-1 TGCGCCAGCAGCAGCCAGGGACAGGGTATTGGAGCTTTCTTT CASSSQGQGIGAFF
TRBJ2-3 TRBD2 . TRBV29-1 TGCAGCGTTCTGGGACTAGCGGTCGCAGATACGCAGTATTTT CSVLGLAVADTQYF
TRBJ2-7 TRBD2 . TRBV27 TGTGCCAGCAGCCCTGGGGCGGGACTAGCGGGGCTTTCCCATTACGAGCAGTACTTC CASSPGAGLAGLSHYEQYF
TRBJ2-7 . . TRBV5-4 TGTGCCAGCAGCTTCGGGGGACGTCTCTACGAGCAGTACTTC CASSFGGRLYEQYF
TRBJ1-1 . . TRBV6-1 TGTGCCAGCAGAACAGGATTGAACACTGAAGCTTTCTTT CASRTGLNTEAFF
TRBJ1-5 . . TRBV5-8 TGTGCCAGCAGCTTTGTGGCCAGGGTGGGTTTTGGACAGCCCCAGCATTTT CASSFVARVGFGQPQHF
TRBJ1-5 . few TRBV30 TGTGCCTGGAGTGGGGGGGACAATCAGCCCCAGCATTTT CAWSGGDNQPQHF
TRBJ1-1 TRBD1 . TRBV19 TGTGCCAGTAGTATTAGAGACAGGGGTGTAAGTACTGAAGCTTTCTTT CASSIRDRGVSTEAFF
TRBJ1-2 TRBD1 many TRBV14 TGTGCCAGCAGCCTGACAGGGGGCGTCGACGGCTACACCTTC CASSLTGGVDGYTF
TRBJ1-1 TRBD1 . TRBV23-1 TGCGCCAGCGGCCTCAGGACAGGGTCGACTGAAGCTTTCTTT CASGLRTGSTEAFF
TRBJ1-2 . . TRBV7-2 TGTGCCAGCAGCCGACCCTCGCGGCGGGGATATGGCTACACCTTC CASSRPSRRGYGYTF
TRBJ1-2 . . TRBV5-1 TGCGCCAGCAGCTTGGAGGCAGGGCCCTATCGCTTTGGCTACACCTTC CASSLEAGPYRFGYTF
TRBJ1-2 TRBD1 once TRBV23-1 TGCGCCAGCAGTCACCTGGGACAGCTTCTAGACTTTAACTATGGCTACACCTTC CASSHLGQLLDFNYGYTF
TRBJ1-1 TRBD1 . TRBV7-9 TGTGCCAGCAGCTTAGAACTTGGTCAGGGGGCGCCAGCTTTCTTT CASSLELGQGAPAFF
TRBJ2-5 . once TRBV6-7 TGTGCCAGCAGTTGCCACAGGGTCGGAGAGACCCAGTACTTC CASSCHRVGETQYF
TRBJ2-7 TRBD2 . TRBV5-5 TGTGCCAGCAGGCGGGGGGGCTCCTACGAGCAGTACTTC CASRRGGSYEQYF
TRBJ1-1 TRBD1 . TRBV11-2 TGTGCCAGCAGCTCCTCGGGACAGGGGGGTAAAGCTTTCTTT CASSSSGQGGKAFF
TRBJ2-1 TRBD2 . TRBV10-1 TGCGCCAGCAGTGGGCGAGTAGCGGGAGTCAATGAGCAGTTCTTC CASSGRVAGVNEQFF
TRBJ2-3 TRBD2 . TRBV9 TGTGCCAGCAGCGTAGTAGCGGGAGGGCCGACAGATACGCAGTATTTT CASSVVAGGPTDTQYF
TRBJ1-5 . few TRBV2 TGTGCCAGCAGTGAAGGGGCGGGGATACAGCATTTT CASSEGAGIQHF
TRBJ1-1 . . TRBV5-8 TGTGCCAGCAGCCCCTGGGGAGGTTCGAGCACTGAAGCTTTCTTT CASSPWGGSSTEAFF
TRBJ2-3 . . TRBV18 TGTGCCAGCTCACCAAGGGAGAGTAGGACAGATACGCAGTATTTT CASSPRESRTDTQYF
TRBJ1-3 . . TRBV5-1 TGCGCCAGCAGCCGCGGACATCCTCAAAGTGGAAACACCATATATTTT CASSRGHPQSGNTIYF
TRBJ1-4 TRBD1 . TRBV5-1 TGCGCCAGCAACCCAGGGGGCTCCGATGAAAAACTGTTTTTT CASNPGGSDEKLFF
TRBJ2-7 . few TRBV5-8 TGTGCCAGCAGCTTTGGCAGATACTACGAGCAGTACTTC CASSFGRYYEQYF
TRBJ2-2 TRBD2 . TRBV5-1 TGCGCCAGCAACGGACTAGCGGGAATCGACACCGGGGAGCTGTTTTTT CASNGLAGIDTGELFF
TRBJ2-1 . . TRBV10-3 TGTGCCATCAGTGAAGGGACTGTCAGCAATGAGCAGTTCTTC CAISEGTVSNEQFF
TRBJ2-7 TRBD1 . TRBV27 TGTGCCAGCAGTCTCCGGACAGGGGGCTACGAGCAGTACTTC CASSLRTGGYEQYF
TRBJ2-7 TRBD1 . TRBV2 TGTGCCAGCAGTGCACAGGGGGCGAAATCGGGAGAGCAGTACTTC CASSAQGAKSGEQYF
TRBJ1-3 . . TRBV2 TGTGCCAGCAGTCGTCAGGGGCTGGTAAATGGAAACACCATATATTTT CASSRQGLVNGNTIYF
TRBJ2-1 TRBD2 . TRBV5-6 TGTGCCAGCAGTTTGGGACTAGCGGGAGGAGGCAATGAGCAGTTCTTC CASSLGLAGGGNEQFF
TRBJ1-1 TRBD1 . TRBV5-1 TGCGCCAGCAGCCCTGGACAGGGGGCGAGAAGTTGGACGAACACTGAAGCTTTCTTT CASSPGQGARSWTNTEAFF